Listed below are T cell receptor beta chains from one sample, sequenced in a study of blood T cell repertoires in COVID-19. TCRdb's copy holds only in-frame clones and misses some; the assay was immunoSEQ multiplex PCR. The sample includes 100,000 to 150,000 clones, 86% seen only once; the top ten take under 2.5%. The material sequenced was PBMCs or T cells enriched from blood (not recorded which). All receptors derive from a woman aged 50 to 60 who had recovered from COVID-19. Both conserved end residues are part of each CDR3. Each record gives: CDR3 protein, J gene, clone size, D gene, V gene. A D gene is named only where the DNA matches it firmly. Some rows mark clone size as missing; the rest say once, few, many or name a class of expanded clone.

CDR3aa: CASSLGQGWMDTEAFF
j_gene: TRBJ1-1
abundance: .
d_gene: .
v_gene: TRBV27

CDR3aa: CASSPGQRNTEAFF
j_gene: TRBJ1-1
abundance: few
d_gene: TRBD1
v_gene: TRBV11-3

CDR3aa: CASSPAGTAGYEQYF
j_gene: TRBJ2-7
abundance: .
d_gene: .
v_gene: TRBV3-1/TRBV3-2

CDR3aa: CASSPGDYNTDTQYF
j_gene: TRBJ2-3
abundance: .
d_gene: TRBD2
v_gene: TRBV5-1

CDR3aa: CASSLGMGQGYEQYF
j_gene: TRBJ2-7
abundance: .
d_gene: TRBD1
v_gene: TRBV5-5

CDR3aa: CASTLGGDYEAFF
j_gene: TRBJ1-1
abundance: .
d_gene: .
v_gene: TRBV6-5

CDR3aa: CAISPGQGLRETQYF
j_gene: TRBJ2-5
abundance: .
d_gene: TRBD1
v_gene: TRBV10-3

CDR3aa: CASSLAGGLNEQFF
j_gene: TRBJ2-1
abundance: once
d_gene: TRBD2
v_gene: TRBV6-5

CDR3aa: CASSSGQETQYF
j_gene: TRBJ2-5
abundance: .
d_gene: .
v_gene: TRBV5-1

CDR3aa: CASSQGTSSYEQYF
j_gene: TRBJ2-7
abundance: .
d_gene: .
v_gene: TRBV4-1

CDR3aa: CASSFGSEKLFF
j_gene: TRBJ1-4
abundance: .
d_gene: .
v_gene: TRBV6-6